The 19 T cell receptor beta chains below come from one sample, sequenced in a study of cytomegalovirus exposure and HLA in healthy donors. PCR was performed using 60 Vbeta and 13 Jbeta primers. Sequencing was performed with immunoSEQ multiplex PCR; in TCRdb, only in-frame clones are kept and a portion is missing. The table includes 110,000 or so clones, over 75% detected once. Sequencing used PBMCs. The receptor source for this set is a young woman in good health and CMV-seronegative.

This clone was counted once. This chain links TRBV7-9 with TRBJ2-7; no firm D call. The CDR3 is 13 amino acids. V was cut by 1 base and J by 2 bases, with 6 bases left in between. Germline assignment: CDR1 SEHNR and CDR2 FQNEAQ (reference sequence). The CDR3: CASSLDNTYEQYF. The CDR3 DNA is TGTGCCAGCAGCTTAGACAATACCTACGAGCAGTACTTC.

The chain links TRBV18 to TRBJ2-5, with 7 bases fitting TRBD1. Germline V gene data show CDR1 as KGHSH and CDR2 as LQKENI. After removal of 3 bases from V and 3 bases from J, the junction contained 7 bases not matched to a gene. The CDR3 has 15 amino acids. The CDR3 nucleotides are TGTGCCAGCTCACCTTTGACAGGGCTCAAAGAGACCCAGTACTTC. Its translation: CASSPLTGLKETQYF.

This chain links TRBV13 with TRBJ2-7; 11 positions agree with TRBD2. V was pared by 5 bases and J by 2 bases, with 2 bases of the junction left unmatched. The CDR3 length is 14 residues. In germline, CDR1 is PRHDT, CDR2 FYEKMQ (reference sequence). This CDR3 is CASSQGLAAYEQYF. The CDR3 region has the DNA TGTGCCAGCAGCCAGGGACTAGCGGCCTACGAGCAGTACTTC. The full variable domain, rest sourced from reference TRBV13 and TRBJ2-7, is AAGVIQSPRHLIKEKRETATLKCYPIPRHDTVYWYQQGPGQDPQFLISFYEKMQSDKGSIPDRFSAQQFSDYHSELNMSSLELGDSALYFCASSQGLAAYEQYFGPGTRLTVT.

The V and J genes are TRBV5-4 and TRBJ2-1; 10 bases match TRBD2. Germline CDR1 and CDR2: SGHNT and YYREEE (reference sequence). V was pared by 4 bases and J by 6 bases, with 4 bases of the junction left unmatched. The CDR3 spans 14 residues. This chain's CDR3 is CASSQTSGPNEQFF. The CDR3 nucleotides are TGTGCCAGCAGCCAGACTAGCGGGCCCAATGAGCAGTTCTTC.

In this sample, this clone turned up once. The chain couples TRBV6-5 to TRBJ2-5; D is perhaps TRBD2 (5 bases). The J call is uncertain, as TRBJ2-7 better fits the DNA end. The CDR3 is 14 residues long. CDR1 and CDR2 from the germline V gene are MNHEY and SVGAGI. CDR3 residues: CASSRITGGYEQYF. CDR3 DNA: TGTGCCAGCAGTCGCATAACGGGCGGGTACGAGCAGTACTTC.

This clone was counted a few times. The chain links TRBV19 to TRBJ1-1; a possible D gene is TRBD1 (5 bases). This CDR3 has 13 amino acids. Trimming took off 7 bases at V and 4 bases at J, with 13 bases between the two ends. CDR1 and CDR2 (germline): LNHDA, SQIVND (reference sequence). CDR3 coding DNA: TGTGCCAGTACCCCGGGAGGGGTCACTGAAGCTTTCTTT. This codes for CASTPGGVTEAFF.

This clone occurred once. The chain carries TRBV28 and TRBJ1-2; D call uncertain. Per germline, CDR1 MDHEN and CDR2 SYDVKM. CDR3 length: 14 residues. V shed 8 bases and J shed 8 bases, with 21 bases lying between them. As DNA, the CDR3 is TGTGCCAGCTTACTCTTCAGCTTAGGCGGCGGCTACACCTTC. Translated, it gives CASLLFSLGGGYTF.

The chain couples TRBV28 to TRBJ1-1; tentative D call: TRBD1 (6 bases). Trimming shortened V by 5 bases and J by 9 bases, and 13 bases separated the two germline ends. The germline V gene encodes CDR1 MDHEN and CDR2 SYDVKM. The CDR3 is 12 residues long. The CDR3 bases are TGTGCCAGCAGTCCAGCCCGGGACAAAGCTTTCTTT. Its protein product is CASSPARDKAFF.

The CDR3 is CASSLGQEVEKLFF. The DNA for the CDR3 is TGCGCCAGCAGCCTCGGACAGGAGGTTGAAAAACTGTTTTTT. V gene TRBV5-1 combines with J gene TRBJ1-4; 7 positions agree with TRBD1. CDR3 size: 14 residues. The J segment lost 7 bases and the V segment lost 4 bases, leaving 7 bases of the junction unmatched. Germline values: CDR1 SGHRS, CDR2 YFSETQ.

The V and J genes are TRBV14 and TRBJ2-5, with 9 bases identical to TRBD2. V shed 0 bases, J shed 6 bases, and the junction held 8 bases outside the gene matches. This CDR3 has 16 residues. From germline, CDR1 is SGHDN and CDR2 FVKESK. The CDR3 here is CASSQDLAGGRKTQYF. DNA for the CDR3: TGTGCCAGCAGCCAAGACCTGGCGGGAGGGAGAAAGACCCAGTACTTC.

The chain carries TRBV6-5 and TRBJ2-7, with D hard to call. The CDR3 has 15 residues. Germline CDR1 is MNHEY and CDR2 is SVGAGI. Deletions cut 0 bases from V and 0 bases from J, with 9 bases between. This chain's CDR3 is CASSYSMGISYEQYF. The DNA for the CDR3 is TGTGCCAGCAGTTACTCGATGGGCATCTCCTACGAGCAGTACTTC.

The V and J genes are TRBV7-2 and TRBJ1-2; D may be TRBD1 (5 bases). The germline CDR1 and CDR2 sequences are SGHTA and FQGNSA. The CDR3 runs to 16 residues. Between the trimmed V and J ends, which lost 5 bases and 0 bases, there was a span of 16 bases. The CDR3, as DNA: TGTGCCAGCAGCGCCGAAACCTTGACAGCTAACTATGGCTACACCTTC. Translated, it gives CASSAETLTANYGYTF.

The rearrangement links TRBV6-6 to TRBJ2-2, with 7 bases identical to TRBD1. Germline V lookup: CDR1 MNHNY, CDR2 SVGAGI (reference sequence). The trim removed 9 bases at V and 8 bases at J, leaving 12 bases unmatched. CDR3 length: 14 residues. The CDR3 loop is CASSQIGGRGELFF. As DNA, the CDR3 is TGTGCCAGTAGCCAGATAGGGGGCAGGGGGGAGCTGTTTTTT.

A note on this clone: The same CDR3 can be traced to other DNA sequences in this sample. The chain joins TRBV5-6 to TRBJ1-3, with TRBD1 matching 7 bases. CDR1 and CDR2 from the germline V gene are SGHDT and YYEEEE. This CDR3 has 14 amino acids. V dropped 4 bases and J dropped 2; count of bases not matched to a gene: 3. CDR3 in DNA: TGTGCCAGCAGCCTGCAGGGGGCTGGAAACACCATATATTTT. It codes for CASSLQGAGNTIYF.

This chain links TRBV19 with TRBJ1-5; the D gene is possibly TRBD1 (6 bases). The CDR3 is 15 amino acids. Trimming took 6 bases from V and 1 from J, leaving 13 bases between them. In germline, CDR1 is LNHDA, CDR2 SQIVND (reference sequence). The CDR3 DNA follows: TGTGCCAGTAGCGAACTGGGGGCAAGCAATCAGCCCCAGCATTTT. Its translation is CASSELGASNQPQHF.

V gene TRBV27 combines with J gene TRBJ1-1; D perhaps matches TRBD1 (5 bases). The CDR3 covers 14 residues. Deletions cut 3 bases from V and 2 bases from J, with 10 bases between. Germline CDR1 is MNHEY and CDR2 is SMNVEV (reference sequence). CDR3 DNA: TGTGCCAGCAGTTTTCGACAGCCTAACACTGAAGCTTTCTTT. Protein sequence: CASSFRQPNTEAFF.

V gene TRBV2 combines with J gene TRBJ1-2, with D maybe TRBD1 (5 bases). This CDR3 comprises 13 residues. V shed 6 bases and J shed 3 bases, with 11 bases lying between them. Germline V gives CDR1 SNHLY, CDR2 FYNNEI. CDR3 bases: TGTGCCAGCAGCGTTCAGGGTGACTATGGCTACACCTTC. The encoded protein is CASSVQGDYGYTF.

V and J are TRBV29-1 and TRBJ1-1; D is undetermined. The CDR3 contains 12 residues. The ends were cut back, 6 bases at V and 8 bases at J, with 16 bases in the middle. Germline lookup yields CDR1 SQVTM and CDR2 ANQGSEA. In nucleotides, the CDR3 is TGCAGCGTACCGGTCCTTGGAGAGGAAGCTTTCTTT. This translates into CSVPVLGEEAFF.

V is TRBV9 and J is TRBJ1-3; tentatively, D is TRBD1 (5 bases). From germline, CDR1 is SGDLS and CDR2 YYNGEE. CDR3 size: 13 residues. Trimming took off 3 bases at V and 5 bases at J, with 9 bases between the two ends. The CDR3, as DNA: TGTGCCAGCAGCGGGGGCGGCCGAAACACCATATATTTT. Translation: CASSGGGRNTIYF.